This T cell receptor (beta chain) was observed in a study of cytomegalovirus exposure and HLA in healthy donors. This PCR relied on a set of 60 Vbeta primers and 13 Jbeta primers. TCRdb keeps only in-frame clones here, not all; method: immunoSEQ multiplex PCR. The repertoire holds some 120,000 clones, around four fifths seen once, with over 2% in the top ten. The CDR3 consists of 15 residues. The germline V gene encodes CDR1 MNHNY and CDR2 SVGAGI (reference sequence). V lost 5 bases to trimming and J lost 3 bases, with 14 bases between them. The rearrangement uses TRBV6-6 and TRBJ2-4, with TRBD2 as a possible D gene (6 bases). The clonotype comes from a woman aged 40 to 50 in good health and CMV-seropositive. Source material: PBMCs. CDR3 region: CASSTAGYDKNIQYF. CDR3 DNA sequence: TGTGCCAGCAGTACTGCGGGGTATGACAAAAACATTCAGTACTTC.